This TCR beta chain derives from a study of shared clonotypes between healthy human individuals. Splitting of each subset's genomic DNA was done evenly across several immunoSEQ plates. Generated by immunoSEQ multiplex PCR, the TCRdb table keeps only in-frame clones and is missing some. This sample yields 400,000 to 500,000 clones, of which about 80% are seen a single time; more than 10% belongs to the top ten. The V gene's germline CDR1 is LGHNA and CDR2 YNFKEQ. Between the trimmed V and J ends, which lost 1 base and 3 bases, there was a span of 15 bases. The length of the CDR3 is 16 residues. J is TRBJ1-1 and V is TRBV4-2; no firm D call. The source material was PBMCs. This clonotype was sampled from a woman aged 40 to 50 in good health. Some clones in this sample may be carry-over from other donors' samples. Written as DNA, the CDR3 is TGTGCCAGCAGCCAAGGCTTTAGCATAGGCCACACTGAAGCTTTCTTT. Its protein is CASSQGFSIGHTEAFF.